This T cell receptor beta chain stems from a study of blood T cell repertoires in COVID-19. Background on the study: The United States, Italy and Spain supplied acute and convalescent COVID-19 samples. From T cells, B-cell-depleted T cells, or PBMCs came the material, which was cDNA or gDNA.

In the original processing: The assay estimated nucleated cells by amplifying reference gene primers. Libraries were prepared by immunoSEQ multiplex PCR; TCRdb keeps only in-frame clonotypes and omits some of them. Clonal size and the V and J genes are those of that table, whereas D and trimming came from the DNA. The profile shows fewer than 95,000 clones, about 84% of them singletons. The specimen was peripheral blood. This sequence was found in a human donor in a cohort sampled during active COVID-19.

CDR3 nucleotides: TGTGCCAGAAGGGGCCTGGGGGGGGTCTATGGCTACACCTTC. It yields the protein CARRGLGGVYGYTF. The rearrangement links TRBV2 to TRBJ1-2, with D tentatively TRBD1 (5 bases). From germline, CDR1 is SNHLY and CDR2 FYNNEI. This CDR3 region has 14 residues. V was cut by 9 bases and J by 4 bases, with 18 bases left in between.